The source of this TCR beta chain is a study of shared clonotypes between healthy human individuals. CDR3 length: 13 residues. V gave up 0 bases and J gave up 2 bases, with 5 bases separating them. CDR1 MGHRA and CDR2 YSYEKL come from the germline V gene. It was CD45RO-negative cells, positively selected for CCR7, that made up naive CD8 cells, with terminally differentiated effector memory CD45RA+ cells excluded. For every subset, genomic DNA was evenly distributed across several immunoSEQ plates. Sequencing used immunoSEQ multiplex PCR; TCRdb keeps in-frame clones, though not all of them. The table includes roughly 1,800,000 clones, about 95% detected once. Comment on this clone: This sample includes further DNA sequences coding for the same CDR3.

This sequence was found in a man between 18 and 29 years old in good health. This chain connects TRBV4-1 to TRBJ2-7; no clear D. The sample was naive CD8+ T cells sorted from blood. CDR3 bases: TGCGCCAGCAGCCAAGACCCGCCCTACGAGCAGTACTTC. The encoded protein is CASSQDPPYEQYF.